The 23 T cell receptor beta chains listed next were all sequenced from one sample in a study of molecular identifiers for immune sequencing clone quantification. TCRdb redid the calling of the PCR reads with MiXCR, one entry per CDR3 protein. The sample shows 85,000 to 90,000 distinct CDR3 sequences, around 25% of them seen only once. Sample: naive CD8+ T cells from blood, with Jurkat cell RNA spiked in. Subset: FACS-sorted CD8+CD4-CCR7+CD45RA+ naive T cells. Every receptor here comes from a human donor in good health. Some libraries in this study had Jurkat cell RNA spiked in.

This clonotype was seen repeatedly, ten times or more. This chain connects TRBV7-9 to TRBJ1-1; a possible D gene is TRBD1 (5 bases). V gave up 5 bases and J gave up 5 bases, with 15 bases separating them. Germline assignment: CDR1 SEHNR and CDR2 FQNEAQ (reference sequence). The CDR3 is 14 amino acids. CDR3 nucleotides: TGTGCCAGCAGCCTACCCGGGGGGGGGACTGAAGCTTTCTTT. Residues: CASSLPGGGTEAFF.

A note on this clonotype: This may be a read error: a much more frequent sequence differs by one nucleotide. The chain joins TRBV12-3 or TRBV12-4 to TRBJ1-5, with D possibly being TRBD1 (5 bases). CDR3 length equals 14 residues. With 3 bases removed from V and 5 bases from J, the gap between germline ends came to 11 bases. CDR3 bases: TGTGCCAGCAGTTTTCAGGGCGCTCATCAGCCCCAGCATTTT. This gives the protein CASSFQGAHQPQHF.

Notes on this clonotype: A read error may be the cause here, since a much bigger clone is one base away. This chain links TRBV5-1 with TRBJ2-5; the D gene is possibly TRBD2 (5 bases). CDR3 length: 15 amino acids. Germline V CDR1 and CDR2: SGHRS, YFSETQ. The CDR3 coding sequence is TGCGCCAGCAGCAGATGGGCCGGGGAGCAAGAGGCCCAGTACTTC. Its translation: CASSRWAGEQEAQYF.

In its sample, this clonotype was seen many times. The V call is TRBV27, the J call TRBJ2-7; 7 positions match TRBD2. Germline trimming cut 5 bases from V and 2 bases from J; bases unmatched to any gene: 6. In germline, CDR1 is MNHEY, CDR2 SMNVEV (reference sequence). The CDR3 is made up of 14 amino acids. This CDR3 is CASSQDAGAYEQYF. The DNA for the CDR3 is TGTGCCAGCAGTCAAGACGCGGGAGCCTACGAGCAGTACTTC.

For this clonotype: This clone may be a read error of a much larger clone one base away. The chain joins TRBV7-9 to TRBJ2-3; 8 positions match TRBD1. This CDR3 region has 16 residues. J gave up 4 bases and V 5 bases, and 11 bases lay outside the gene matches. In germline, CDR1 is SEHNR, CDR2 FQNEAQ (reference sequence). The DNA of the CDR3 is TGTGCCAGCAGCCCGCGACAGGGGTCTAGCGCAGATACGCAGTATTTT. It is translated as CASSPRQGSSADTQYF.

This clonotype was detected ten times or more. The chain recombines TRBV6-5 with TRBJ2-7; TRBD2 is a possible D gene (5 bases). The germline CDR1 and CDR2 sequences are MNHEY and SVGAGI. There are 16 residues in the CDR3. With 6 bases removed from V and 3 bases from J, the gap between germline ends came to 21 bases. The CDR3 loop is CASSLAIWVRDYEQYF. CDR3 nucleotide sequence: TGTGCCAGCAGCCTAGCCATCTGGGTCCGAGACTACGAGCAGTACTTC.

A note on this clonotype: A read error may explain this, as a much larger clone is one base away. This chain links TRBV6-2 or TRBV6-3 with TRBJ2-5, with a possible D match to TRBD1 (5 bases). Germline V lookup: CDR1 MNHEY, CDR2 SVGEGT. The CDR3 runs 16 residues. The CDR3 here is CACSPKDRGLQETQYF. In nucleotides, the CDR3 is TGTGCCTGCAGTCCTAAAGACAGAGGCCTCCAAGAGACCCAGTACTTC.

This chain joins TRBV7-9 and TRBJ1-4; no clear D. CDR3 size: 14 residues. Trimming shortened V by 2 bases and J by 8 bases, and 12 bases separated the two germline ends. Germline-derived CDR1 and CDR2 are SEHNR and FQNEAQ (reference sequence). The CDR3 here is CASSLLGLKEKLFF. The DNA of the CDR3 is TGTGCCAGCAGCTTATTGGGGTTGAAAGAAAAACTGTTTTTT.

This clonotype was counted ten times or more. This chain uses TRBV7-9 with TRBJ1-3; TRBD1 aligns across 7 bases. The V gene end was trimmed by 5 bases and the J gene end by 3 bases; junction bases not matched to a gene: 7. The germline CDR1 and CDR2 sequences are SEHNR and FQNEAQ (reference sequence). The CDR3 is made up of 15 amino acids. CDR3 protein: CASSGRTGLGNTIYF. CDR3 DNA: TGTGCCAGCAGCGGTCGGACAGGACTTGGAAACACCATATATTTT.

The chain joins TRBV14 to TRBJ2-1; maybe TRBD2 (5 bases). V lost 0 bases and J lost 7, with 16 bases in between. Germline V gene lookup returns CDR1 SGHDN and CDR2 FVKESK. This CDR3 has 16 residues. Here the CDR3 reads CASSQEGSLAWNEQFF. CDR3 DNA sequence: TGTGCCAGCAGCCAAGAGGGTAGCCTAGCCTGGAATGAGCAGTTCTTC.

Concerning this clonotype itself: The junction departs from the called germline gene at one end, perhaps through a read error. The J gene is TRBJ1-4, the V gene TRBV6-6; tentative D call: TRBD1 (6 bases). The CDR3 runs to 15 residues. Germline loops: CDR1 MNHNY, CDR2 SVGAGI (reference sequence). The CDR3, as DNA: TGTGCCAGCATCTACAAGGGTCAGGGGAACGAAACACTGTTTTTT. Protein sequence: CASIYKGQGNETLFF.

As regards this clonotype: The junction differs from germline at one of its ends, possibly a read error. The chain is built from TRBV13 and TRBJ2-4, with D perhaps TRBD1 or TRBD2 (5 bases each). The CDR3 consists of 16 residues. Germline CDR1 reads PRHDT; CDR2 reads FYEKMQ (reference sequence). DNA of the CDR3: TGTGCCAGCCGCTTAGAAGCCCGGGGCCCCAAAAACATTCAGTACTTC. This sequence encodes CASRLEARGPKNIQYF.

At least ten counts were recorded for this clonotype. The gene calls are TRBV20-1 and TRBJ1-3, with D uncertain. Trimming cost V 3 bases and J 0 bases, with 12 bases left between them. This CDR3 region has 15 residues. Germline V gene data show CDR1 as DFQATT and CDR2 as SNEGSKA (reference sequence). The CDR3: CSASPGLSSGNTIYF. CDR3 coding DNA: TGCAGTGCTAGCCCCGGACTCAGCTCTGGAAACACCATATATTTT.

The genes are TRBV10-1 and TRBJ2-7, with 8 nucleotides matching TRBD1. V was pared by 6 bases and J by 4 bases, with 5 bases of the junction left unmatched. The CDR3 loop spans 13 amino acids. Germline V gene lookup returns CDR1 WNHNN and CDR2 SYGVQD (reference sequence). The CDR3 spells CASSEDRVYEQYF. In DNA, the CDR3 is TGCGCCAGCAGCGAGGACAGGGTGTACGAGCAGTACTTC.

Many counts were recorded for this clonotype. The V call is TRBV27, the J call TRBJ1-5; D is unclear. Germline V gene lookup returns CDR1 MNHEY and CDR2 SMNVEV (reference sequence). This CDR3 has 13 amino acids. V was cut by 6 bases and J by 6 bases, with 12 bases left in between. Here the CDR3 DNA reads TGTGCCAGCAGAGGTCCCCGGGGTCAGCCCCAGCATTTT. It encodes CASRGPRGQPQHF.

In its sample, this clonotype was seen many times. The chain recombines TRBV20-1 with TRBJ2-5, with unresolved D. Trimming took off 0 bases at V and 3 bases at J, with 8 bases between the two ends. Germline V gene data show CDR1 as DFQATT and CDR2 as SNEGSKA (reference sequence). The CDR3 spans 13 residues. The CDR3 DNA reads as TGCAGTGCTAGAGATTCGGTAGAAGAGACCCAGTACTTC. This sequence encodes CSARDSVEETQYF.

About this clonotype itself: One base away lies a much larger clone, so this may be a sequencing read error. This rearrangement joins TRBV6-5 to TRBJ2-7; D might be TRBD1 (6 bases). CDR3 length equals 15 residues. V was pared by 1 base and J by 6 bases, with 16 bases between. In germline, CDR1 is MNHEY, CDR2 SVGAGI. The chain's CDR3 is CASSYFPGETCEQYF. CDR3 nucleotide sequence: TGTGCCAGCAGTTACTTTCCAGGGGAGACCTGCGAGCAGTACTTC.

The rearrangement uses TRBV19 and TRBJ2-2; D not resolved. The germline V gene encodes CDR1 LNHDA and CDR2 SQIVND (reference sequence). Trimming removed 5 bases from V and 0 bases from J, with 4 bases in between. CDR3 length: 13 amino acids. CDR3 sequence: CASSPTNTGELFF. As DNA, the CDR3 is TGTGCCAGTAGTCCGACGAACACCGGGGAGCTGTTTTTT.

The chain couples TRBV4-1 to TRBJ2-1; a possible D gene is TRBD2 (5 bases). V lost 2 bases and J lost 8, with 10 bases in between. Germline CDR1 reads MGHRA; CDR2 reads YSYEKL. This CDR3 contains 13 residues. The CDR3 DNA sequence: TGCGCCAGCAGCCAAACAGAGGGCTATGAGCAGTTCTTC. It yields the protein CASSQTEGYEQFF.

This clonotype came up a few times. The chain employs TRBV19 and TRBJ2-3; D unresolved. Germline-derived CDR1 and CDR2 are LNHDA and SQIVND (reference sequence). CDR3 length: 13 residues. The germline V and J ends were trimmed by 6 bases and 6 bases, with 13 bases remaining between them. CDR3 protein: CASRAAPEDTQYF. The CDR3 DNA sequence: TGTGCCAGTAGGGCGGCCCCGGAGGATACGCAGTATTTT.

This sequence joins TRBV7-9 and TRBJ2-7, with D perhaps matching TRBD1 or TRBD2 (5 bases each). The CDR3 extends over 14 amino acids. Trimming removed 4 bases at V and 5 bases at J, with 15 bases between. The germline CDR1 and CDR2 sequences are SEHNR and FQNEAQ (reference sequence). The CDR3 bases are TGTGCCAGCAGCTCCCCGGGGCGGATGGACGAGCAGTACTTC. This translates into CASSSPGRMDEQYF.

As to this clonotype: This sequence may be a read error, since a much larger clone differs from it by one base. V and J are TRBV4-1 and TRBJ2-7, with 7 bases fitting TRBD1. V lost 2 bases to trimming and J lost 4 bases; unmatched junction nucleotides: 8. Germline-derived CDR1 and CDR2 are MGHRA and YSYEKL. This CDR3 is 15 amino acids long. CDR3 sequence reads: CASSQMFRGLYEQYF. Here the CDR3 DNA reads TGCGCCAGCAGCCAAATGTTTAGGGGGCTGTACGAGCAGTACTTC.

In the case of this clonotype: A single base separates this from a much larger clone, so it may be a read error. The CDR3 ends on some other residue instead of the conserved phenylalanine or tryptophan, so this is likely a read error. This rearrangement joins TRBV6-5 to TRBJ1-1; no definite D call. The V gene's germline CDR1 is MNHEY and CDR2 SVGAGI. V lost 2 bases and J lost 1, with 5 bases in between. The CDR3 spans 13 residues. DNA of the CDR3: TGTGCCAGCAGTTACCGCAGGAACACTGAAGCTTTCCTT. Translating it yields CASSYRRNTEAFL.